The source of this T cell receptor (beta chain) is a study of OX40 agonist ivuxolimab in advanced cancers. Study summary: An agonistic human IgG2 monoclonal antibody against OX40 (CD134) was given.

For this clone: Its antigen remains unidentified.

Clones were read by immunoSEQ multiplex PCR, and TCRdb kept only the in-frame ones, dropping some. The sample carries almost 80,000 clones, about four fifths recorded once. Study conclusions and caveats: Several nonresponders also turned out to have low normalized T-cell clonal expansion.

The sample in question was CD4+ or CD8+ T cells sorted from blood, obtained in a trial of the OX40 agonist ivuxolimab. The receptor was derived from an adult with an advanced solid tumor such as melanoma, head and neck, liver or kidney cancer.

For the CDR3, the DNA is TGTGCCAGCAGCTTGCGGGGACGGGGATCGAACACTGAAGCTTTCTTT. This translates into CASSLRGRGSNTEAFF. The V and J genes are TRBV11-2 and TRBJ1-1; tentatively, D is TRBD1 (5 bases). Trimming took off 3 bases at V and 1 base at J, with 15 bases between the two ends. The CDR3 covers 16 residues. Germline V gene sequence: CDR1 SGHAT, CDR2 FQNNGV. Full variable domain (outside the CDR3, taken from reference TRBV11-2 and TRBJ1-1): EAGVAQSPRYKIIEKRQSVAFWCNPISGHATLYWYQQILGQGPKLLIQFQNNGVVDDSQLPKDRFSAERLKGVDSTLKIQPAKLEDSAVYLCASSLRGRGSNTEAFFGQGTRLTVV.